This TCR beta chain was retrieved from a study of T cell responses to AZD1222 COVID-19 vaccine. Whole-study findings and limits: The breadth and depth of Spike-specific TCRs increased once two AZD1222 doses had been given. Just five or six AZD1222 recipients were seropositive at baseline.

The CDR3 is 16 amino acids. Germline CDR1 LGHNA, CDR2 YNFKEQ. V was clipped by 0 bases and J by 2 bases, with 12 bases between them. A word on this clone: Its antigen is undetermined.

The data were produced by immunoSEQ multiplex PCR, yet TCRdb's version contains in-frame clones alone and is incomplete. The sample has about 180,000 clones; 80% to 90% are singletons. The receptor was derived from an adult in good health. V gene TRBV4-2 combines with J gene TRBJ2-3; D tentatively fits TRBD1 or TRBD2 (5 bases each). The sequencing here drew on peripheral blood, taken on day 0 of AZD1222 vaccination. CDR3 sequence (DNA): TGTGCCAGCAGCCAAGATGAGGGGACGGCCACAGATACGCAGTATTTT. Translating gives CASSQDEGTATDTQYF.